A selection of T cell receptor beta chains follows, all from one sample in a study of blood T cell repertoires in COVID-19. Some clones are missing from TCRdb's copy, which holds only in-frame ones; the method was immunoSEQ multiplex PCR. The sample consists of about 410,000 clones, 80% to 90% of them appearing once. The sequencing input was peripheral blood. The receptor set was obtained from a woman aged 30 to 39 with active or convalescent COVID-19. Both conserved end residues are part of each CDR3. The order of the fields is clone size, J gene, D gene, V gene, CDR3 protein, CDR3 DNA. The D gene is left open where the match is weak. Rows give clone size only sometimes, using once, few, many, or a class for an expanded clone.

NA TRBJ1-4 NA TRBV2 CASIGGTLGEKLFF TGTGCCAGCATAGGGGGAACTCTGGGTGAAAAACTGTTTTTT
NA TRBJ2-6 NA TRBV4-1 CASSQVDSGANVLTF TGCGCCAGCAGCCAAGTCGACAGCGGGGCCAACGTCCTGACTTTC
NA TRBJ1-5 NA TRBV5-6 CASSSGWGRQPQHF TGTGCCAGCAGCTCTGGGTGGGGCCGGCAGCCCCAGCATTTT
NA TRBJ2-2 NA TRBV19 CASSITVMANTGELFF TGTGCCAGTAGTATAACAGTGATGGCGAACACCGGGGAGCTGTTTTTT
NA TRBJ1-2 NA TRBV5-4 CASSLDWGLDGYTF TGTGCCAGCAGCTTGGATTGGGGGCTCGATGGCTACACCTTC
NA TRBJ1-5 TRBD1 TRBV7-2 CASSQRTGEACSF TGTGCCAGCAGCCAAAGAACAGGGGAGGCCTGTAGTTTT
NA TRBJ2-3 TRBD2 TRBV2 CASRGLASSTDTQYF TGTGCCAGCCGGGGACTAGCGTCTAGCACAGATACGCAGTATTTT
NA TRBJ2-7 TRBD2 TRBV29-1 CSVEGPREGHYEQYF TGCAGCGTTGAAGGGCCACGGGAGGGCCATTACGAGCAGTACTTC
NA TRBJ1-5 NA TRBV5-1 CASSLAGSQPQHF TGCGCCAGCAGCTTGGCGGGGAGTCAGCCCCAGCATTTT
NA TRBJ1-2 NA TRBV5-1 CASSPKGGGDYGYTF TGCGCCAGCAGCCCCAAAGGGGGTGGGGACTATGGCTACACCTTC
NA TRBJ2-7 NA TRBV27 CASSLWGGNYEQYF TGTGCCAGCAGTTTATGGGGCGGGAACTACGAGCAGTACTTC
NA TRBJ2-2 NA TRBV3-1/TRBV3-2 CASSQARGIGTGELFF TGTGCCAGCAGCCAAGCACGGGGGATTGGCACCGGGGAGCTGTTTTTT
NA TRBJ2-5 NA TRBV19 CASSTRRGPEETQYF TGTGCCAGTAGTACTCGCCGGGGTCCTGAGGAGACCCAGTACTTC
NA TRBJ1-1 NA TRBV5-1 CASSLAANTEAFF TGCGCCAGCAGTTTAGCAGCGAACACTGAAGCTTTCTTT
NA TRBJ1-1 NA TRBV5-1 CASSLAGITGGEAFF TGCGCCAGCAGCTTGGCCGGGATCACCGGGGGTGAAGCTTTCTTT
once TRBJ2-7 NA TRBV5-1 CASSLVTETYEQYF TGCGCCAGCAGCTTGGTGACGGAGACCTACGAGCAGTACTTC
NA TRBJ2-3 NA TRBV4-1 CASSQPTRVRTDTQYF TGCGCCAGCAGCCAGCCGACTAGAGTGCGGACAGATACGCAGTATTTT
NA TRBJ2-3 TRBD1 TRBV2 CASSRDSSTDTQYF TGTGCCAGCAGTCGGGACAGCTCGACAGATACGCAGTATTTT
once TRBJ1-3 TRBD1 TRBV7-9 CASSLEGQLGSSGNTIYF TGTGCCAGCAGCTTAGAGGGACAGCTGGGGAGCTCTGGAAACACCATATATTTT
NA TRBJ2-7 TRBD2 TRBV19 CASSQGLAGDAEQYF TGTGCCAGTAGTCAGGGACTAGCGGGAGACGCCGAGCAGTACTTC
NA TRBJ1-1 NA TRBV21-1 CASSKWESQAFF TGTGCCAGCAGCAAATGGGAGTCCCAAGCTTTCTTT
NA TRBJ1-2 NA TRBV5-4 CASRRGEGYIYGYTF TGTGCCAGCAGAAGAGGCGAGGGATATATCTATGGCTACACCTTC
NA TRBJ2-7 NA TRBV21-1 CASSKGCRGRFCEQYF TGTGCCAGCAGCAAAGGTTGCAGGGGGAGGTTCTGCGAGCAGTACTTC
NA TRBJ2-3 TRBD2 TRBV14 CASSQVFGRASDTQYF TGTGCCAGCAGCCAAGTGTTTGGGAGGGCCTCAGATACGCAGTATTTT
NA TRBJ1-1 TRBD1 TRBV5-1 CASSEWTGEMNTEAFF TGCGCCAGCAGCGAGTGGACAGGGGAAATGAACACTGAAGCTTTCTTT
NA TRBJ2-3 TRBD1 TRBV5-4 CASSLAQRTGVTDTQYF TGTGCCAGCAGCTTGGCTCAACGGACAGGGGTCACAGATACGCAGTATTTT
NA TRBJ1-3 NA TRBV18 CASSPPTGTGNTIYF TGTGCCAGCTCACCACCCACAGGGACTGGAAACACCATATATTTT
NA TRBJ2-7 TRBD2 TRBV7-8 CASSLRTGTSGIGEQYF TGTGCCAGCAGCCTCAGAACCGGGACTAGCGGGATTGGCGAGCAGTACTTC
NA TRBJ1-1 NA TRBV19 CATVKSKDRIKTEAFF TGTGCCACCGTCAAAAGTAAAGACAGGATTAAGACTGAAGCTTTCTTT